The present entry profiles one T cell receptor beta chain with its context. This record comes from a study of cytomegalovirus exposure and HLA in healthy donors. The CDR3 is 16 residues long. The ends lost 4 bases at V and 10 bases at J; junction bases unmatched: 10. Germline values: CDR1 SGDLS, CDR2 YYNGEE. In the PCR, 60 Vbeta and 13 Jbeta primers were used. Clones were sequenced by immunoSEQ multiplex PCR, and TCRdb holds only the in-frame ones, with some missing. Of roughly 120,000 clones detected, roughly 80% appear once; the ten largest clones hold 2.5% to 3%. This TCR was sampled from a man aged 25-45 years in good health and CMV-seronegative. The sequencing sample was made of PBMCs. This chain joins TRBV9 and TRBJ2-1; TRBD2 matches 14 bases. The CDR3 reads CASSLTPGLAGVEQFF. The CDR3 DNA reads as TGTGCCAGCAGCTTAACACCGGGACTAGCGGGAGTAGAGCAGTTCTTC.